This passage covers 28 T cell receptor beta chains from one sample sequenced in a study of T cell repertoires in cytomegalovirus infection. Each CDR3 protein is one row after TCRdb ran MiXCR on the reads. The sample has 560,000 or so distinct CDR3 sequences; 16% are singletons. The specimen was CD8+ T cells from PBMCs. These receptors came from a human donor in good health (CMV status not recorded). Some clones in this sample may be carry-over from other donors' samples.

Only a few counts were recorded for this clonotype. The rearrangement uses TRBV7-8 and TRBJ2-5; 8 bases match TRBD1. Germline values: CDR1 SGHVS, CDR2 FQNEAQ. The length of the CDR3 is 17 residues. V shed 1 base and J 4 bases; nucleotides not matched to a gene: 11. The DNA of the CDR3 is TGTGCCAGCAGCTTAGTTGGGGGCAGGGGGCACGGAGAGACCCAGTACTTC. Translation gives CASSLVGGRGHGETQYF.

This clonotype was detected a few times. The chain employs TRBV6-6 and TRBJ2-7; TRBD1 matches at 7 bases. Germline lookup yields CDR1 MNHNY and CDR2 SVGAGI (reference sequence). The CDR3 sequence is 14 residues long. Trimming removed 6 bases from V and 5 bases from J; junction bases left unmatched: 10. In DNA form, the CDR3 reads TGTGCCAGCAGCAACGAGGGGGCGCTGGACGAGCAGTACTTC. Protein product: CASSNEGALDEQYF.

This clonotype was seen repeatedly, ten times or more. The chain uses TRBV4-1 and TRBJ2-1; D possibly corresponds to TRBD2 (6 bases). The CDR3 is made up of 15 amino acids. Germline values: CDR1 MGHRA, CDR2 YSYEKL. The V and J ends lost 4 bases and 5 bases respectively, with 15 bases between them. As DNA, the CDR3 is TGCGCCAGCAGCCGCACGGGAGTCCGGGACAATGAGCAGTTCTTC. It is translated as CASSRTGVRDNEQFF.

This clonotype was seen at least ten times. The rearrangement links TRBV4-1 to TRBJ1-2; D ambiguous. Trimming pared 0 bases from V and 2 bases from J, leaving 10 bases between. Germline V gene sequence: CDR1 MGHRA, CDR2 YSYEKL. There are 15 residues in the CDR3. CDR3 loop: CASSQEQRNNYGYTF. The CDR3 DNA is TGCGCCAGCAGCCAAGAACAAAGGAACAACTATGGCTACACCTTC.

Ten or more counts support this clonotype. This chain links TRBV12-3 or TRBV12-4 with TRBJ2-1; D call uncertain. V gave up 6 bases and J gave up 2 bases, with 5 bases separating them. There are 12 residues in the CDR3. The CDR3 is CASSPPYNEQFF. The CDR3 DNA sequence: TGTGCCAGCAGCCCCCCCTACAATGAGCAGTTCTTC.

This clonotype was found many times. The chain uses TRBV12-3 or TRBV12-4 and TRBJ2-7, with 9 bases aligning to TRBD1. J was trimmed by 3 bases and V by 6 bases; bases with no gene match: 9. This CDR3 has 15 amino acids. The CDR3 nucleotides read TGTGCCAGCAGGACCAGGGGGACAGGGTTCTACGAGCAGTACTTC. It specifies CASRTRGTGFYEQYF.

This clonotype was recorded at least ten times. J is TRBJ2-7 and V is TRBV6-6; TRBD2 matches at 7 bases. This CDR3 is built from 16 residues. CDR1 MNHNY and CDR2 SVGAGI come from the germline V gene (reference sequence). V was pared by 8 bases and J by 2 bases, with 15 bases of the junction left unmatched. The CDR3 DNA follows: TGTGCCAGCTTCTACGCCCCCGGGACTACGCCCTACGAGCAGTACTTC. This sequence encodes CASFYAPGTTPYEQYF.

This clonotype was recorded many times. This CDR3 reads CASSYSGRLLPNEKLFF. CDR3 nucleotide sequence: TGTGCCAGCAGTTACTCTGGCAGGCTTCTACCTAATGAAAAACTGTTTTTT. The chain is built from TRBV6-1 and TRBJ1-4, with unresolved D. V gave up 5 bases and J gave up 3 bases, with 19 bases separating them. The CDR3 contains 17 residues. Germline V gene sequence: CDR1 MNHNS, CDR2 SASEGT.

This clonotype occurred many times. The chain joins TRBV24-1 to TRBJ2-1, with 9 bases identical to TRBD1. The CDR3 spans 15 residues. The V gene's germline CDR1 is KGHDR and CDR2 SFDVKD. Trimming took 7 bases from V and 8 from J; bases not matched to a gene: 11. The CDR3 DNA sequence: TGTGCCACCAGCCCCCGGGACAGGGCTGCTGATGAGCAGTTCTTC. Amino acid sequence: CATSPRDRAADEQFF.

In this sample, this clonotype turned up a few times. The J gene is TRBJ2-7, the V gene TRBV12-3 or TRBV12-4, with a weak D call TRBD1 (5 bases). V was trimmed by 5 bases and J by 7 bases, leaving 21 bases between them. The CDR3 has 15 amino acids. Written as DNA, the CDR3 is TGTGCCAGCAGTCCAACTCGTAGGGGAACAGGAGAGCAGTACTTC. Protein sequence: CASSPTRRGTGEQYF.

As concerns this clonotype: With a much larger clone just one base away, this may be a read error. The chain has TRBV7-9 and TRBJ1-4; no definite D call. Per germline, CDR1 SEHNR and CDR2 FQNEAQ (reference sequence). CDR3 length: 15 residues. CDR3 nucleotides: TGTGCCAGCAGCTTAGCTCTCCCCCAGCGGGAAAAACTGCTTTTT. It yields the protein CASSLALPQREKLLF.

This clonotype was observed a handful of times. V gene TRBV9 combines with J gene TRBJ1-2; TRBD1 is a possible D gene (5 bases). Trimming cost V 0 bases and J 1 base, with 19 bases left between them. The germline V gene has CDR1 SGDLS and CDR2 YYNGEE. This CDR3 has 18 residues. The chain's CDR3 is CASSVASTSGKVNYGYTF. The CDR3 region has the DNA TGTGCCAGCAGCGTAGCCTCCACGTCAGGGAAGGTTAACTATGGCTACACCTTC. The variable domain in full, with the rest retrieved from reference TRBV9 and TRBJ1-2, is DSGVTQTPKHLITATGQRVTLRCSPRSGDLSVYWYQQSLDQGLQFLIQYYNGEERAKGNILERFSAQQFPDLHSELNLSSLELGDSALYFCASSVASTSGKVNYGYTFGSGTRLTVV.

V gene TRBV9 combines with J gene TRBJ2-3, with TRBD2 matching 9 bases. V lost 6 bases, J lost 2 bases, and 4 bases stayed unmatched. The CDR3 extends over 14 amino acids. Germline V gene lookup returns CDR1 SGDLS and CDR2 YYNGEE. CDR3 sequence (DNA): TGTGCCAGCAAAGAGCGGGAGGTCACAGATACGCAGTATTTT. Amino acids: CASKEREVTDTQYF.

This clonotype turned up a few times. The J gene is TRBJ2-2, the V gene TRBV28, with TRBD2 matching over 10 bases. The CDR3 consists of 17 residues. V lost 5 bases and J lost 2; bases outside the gene matches: 8. Germline-derived CDR1 and CDR2 are MDHEN and SYDVKM. The CDR3 nucleotides read TGTGCCAGCAGTAACGGGACTAGCGTATCAAACACCGGGGAGCTGTTTTTT. This sequence encodes CASSNGTSVSNTGELFF. The entire variable domain, with the rest obtained from reference TRBV28 and TRBJ2-2, is as follows: DVKVTQSSRYLVKRTGEKVFLECVQDMDHENMFWYRQDPGLGLRLIYFSYDVKMKEKGDIPEGYSVSREKKERFSLILESASTNQTSMYLCASSNGTSVSNTGELFFGEGSRLTVL.

Ten or more counts support this clonotype. The CDR3 coding sequence is TGTGCCAGCAGCTTGGCGGGCCTCGGTCCCCAGCATTTT. Translated, it gives CASSLAGLGPQHF. The chain employs TRBV7-9 and TRBJ1-5; D ambiguous. V gave up 3 bases and J gave up 10 bases, with 13 bases separating them. CDR1 SEHNR and CDR2 FQNEAQ come from the germline V gene (reference sequence). This CDR3 comprises 13 residues. The whole variable domain, remainder taken from reference TRBV7-9 and TRBJ1-5, is DTGVSQNPRHKITKRGQNVTFRCDPISEHNRLYWYRQTLGQGPEFLTYFQNEAQLEKSRLLSDRFSAERPKGSFSTLEIQRTEQGDSAMYLCASSLAGLGPQHFGDGTRLSIL.

The V and J genes are TRBV29-1 and TRBJ1-1; tentatively, D is TRBD1 (5 bases). Germline assignment: CDR1 SQVTM and CDR2 ANQGSEA. The length of the CDR3 is 12 residues. The V end lost 8 bases, the J end lost 6 bases, and 16 bases lay between the germline ends. The CDR3 region is CSTPGPQAEAFF. The CDR3 region has the DNA TGCAGCACCCCGGGGCCACAGGCTGAAGCTTTCTTT.

This clonotype was seen repeatedly, ten times or more. This chain links TRBV11-2 with TRBJ2-1; 9 bases match TRBD2. J lost 1 base, V lost 0 bases, and 1 base had no gene match. CDR1 SGHAT and CDR2 FQNNGV come from the germline V gene. CDR3 length: 16 amino acids. CDR3 sequence reads: CASSLEGLASYNEQFF. CDR3 nucleotides: TGTGCCAGCAGCTTAGAAGGACTAGCGTCCTACAATGAGCAGTTCTTC.

This chain connects TRBV28 to TRBJ2-1; 9 bases align to TRBD1. Germline V lookup: CDR1 MDHEN, CDR2 SYDVKM. After removal of 7 bases from V and 1 base from J, the junction contained 14 bases not matched to a gene. This CDR3 contains 18 residues. CDR3 in amino acids: CASNHRGRIPSSYNEQFF. The DNA for the CDR3 is TGTGCCAGCAATCACAGGGGGCGCATCCCCTCGTCCTACAATGAGCAGTTCTTC. The variable domain in full, completed from reference TRBV28 and TRBJ2-1, reads DVKVTQSSRYLVKRTGEKVFLECVQDMDHENMFWYRQDPGLGLRLIYFSYDVKMKEKGDIPEGYSVSREKKERFSLILESASTNQTSMYLCASNHRGRIPSSYNEQFFGPGTRLTVL.

This clonotype was found a few times. The chain is built from TRBV5-1 and TRBJ2-1; TRBD1 or TRBD2 may be the D gene (5 bases each). With 4 bases removed from V and 7 bases from J, the gap between germline ends came to 15 bases. CDR1 SGHRS and CDR2 YFSETQ come from the germline V gene. The CDR3 is 14 amino acids. Written as DNA, the CDR3 is TGCGCCAGCAGCGCCGGGACGGCCTGGAATGAGCAGTTCTTC. It encodes CASSAGTAWNEQFF.

This clonotype was seen a handful of times. One end of the junction does not line up with germline, which may come from a read error. The V call is TRBV20-1, the J call TRBJ1-6, with 10 bases identical to TRBD1. The CDR3 sequence is 17 residues long. Germline CDR1 DFQATT, CDR2 SNEGSKA (reference sequence). CDR3 DNA sequence: TGCAGTGCCAGAGGGACAGGGGAAAGGTCCTATAATTCACCCCTCCACTTT. It specifies CSARGTGERSYNSPLHF.

The chain uses TRBV27 and TRBJ2-7; 10 positions match TRBD2. With V trimmed by 3 bases and J by 0 bases, 8 bases remained unmatched. This CDR3 comprises 17 residues. Germline assignment: CDR1 MNHEY and CDR2 SMNVEV (reference sequence). CDR3: CASSFRVSGGSSYEQYF. In nucleotides, the CDR3 is TGTGCCAGCAGTTTTCGCGTTAGCGGGGGGAGCTCCTACGAGCAGTACTTC.

In its sample, this clonotype was seen many times. This sequence joins TRBV5-6 and TRBJ2-7, with a weak D call TRBD2 (5 bases). V was clipped by 3 bases and J by 7 bases, with 20 bases between them. Germline CDR1 and CDR2: SGHDT and YYEEEE. The CDR3 runs 15 residues. The CDR3 loop is CASSSDGTGRREQYF. The CDR3 bases are TGTGCCAGCAGCTCGGACGGAACGGGAAGGAGAGAGCAGTACTTC.

The CDR3 is CASSQDRGLNTEAFF. The CDR3 bases are TGTGCCAGCAGCCAAGATCGGGGTTTGAACACTGAAGCTTTCTTT. The V gene is TRBV14, the J gene TRBJ1-1; D remains unclear. V lost 0 bases to trimming and J lost 0 bases, with 8 bases between them. This CDR3 has 15 amino acids. The V gene's germline CDR1 is SGHDN and CDR2 FVKESK.

Note on this clonotype: At one end, the junction sequence differs from germline, possibly due to a read error. The chain links TRBV7-8 to TRBJ1-2, with D possibly matching TRBD1 (6 bases). Germline CDR1 and CDR2: SGHVS and FQNEAQ. This CDR3 spans 11 amino acids. CDR3 nucleotides: TGTGCCAGCTCTGACCAAGTGAGACAGGTCTTC. Translating it yields CASSDQVRQVF.

A few counts support this clonotype. The chain combines TRBV6-5 with TRBJ2-7; weak D call: TRBD2 (7 bases). Looked up from germline, CDR1 is MNHEY and CDR2 is SVGAGI. The CDR3 contains 16 residues. The V gene lost 2 bases and the J gene lost 7 bases, with 21 bases spanning the gap. Written as DNA, the CDR3 is TGTGCCAGCAGTTACGCCTTGGGGGGGCCGCTAATGGAGCAGTACTTC. It yields the protein CASSYALGGPLMEQYF.

This clonotype was found a few times. CDR3 sequence: CASTGGEAKNIQYF. Written as DNA, the CDR3 is TGTGCCAGCACAGGGGGTGAGGCCAAAAACATTCAGTACTTC. This chain uses TRBV28 with TRBJ2-4, with TRBD1 identical over 7 bases. Germline-derived CDR1 and CDR2 are MDHEN and SYDVKM. J lost 1 base, V lost 7 bases, and 4 bases had no gene match. The CDR3 extends over 14 amino acids. The variable domain in full, with the rest retrieved from reference TRBV28 and TRBJ2-4, is DVKVTQSSRYLVKRTGEKVFLECVQDMDHENMFWYRQDPGLGLRLIYFSYDVKMKEKGDIPEGYSVSREKKERFSLILESASTNQTSMYLCASTGGEAKNIQYFGAGTRLSVL.

Only a few counts were recorded for this clonotype. The V and J genes are TRBV20-1 and TRBJ2-5; the D gene is possibly TRBD2 (7 bases). Germline-derived CDR1 and CDR2 are DFQATT and SNEGSKA (reference sequence). This CDR3 has 18 residues. Trimming took 0 bases from V and 0 from J, leaving 20 bases between them. The CDR3 DNA is TGCAGTGCTAGAGATCAGGCGGGGGCGGGGGCGTACCAAGAGACCCAGTACTTC. Its protein product is CSARDQAGAGAYQETQYF.

The chain links TRBV11-3 to TRBJ2-7; TRBD1 matches at 7 bases. The CDR3 covers 13 residues. The V segment lost 4 bases and the J segment 3 bases; nucleotides outside the gene matches: 3. Germline V lookup: CDR1 SGHNT, CDR2 YENEEA. This chain's CDR3 is CASSSRTGYEQYF. DNA of the CDR3: TGTGCCAGCAGCTCCAGGACAGGCTACGAGCAGTACTTC.